The clone carrying this TCR beta chain was seen only a few times. These data belong to a study of cytomegalovirus exposure and HLA in healthy donors. The donors, nominally healthy at sampling, likely had unrecorded immune exposures. 60 Vbeta and 13 Jbeta primers were used in PCR. The repertoire was sequenced with immunoSEQ multiplex PCR; TCRdb's copy has only in-frame clones and lacks some. This table holds roughly 160,000 clones, around 80% found once. Germline CDR1 and CDR2: GTSNPN and SVGIG (reference sequence). Unmatched junction bases numbered 7, after V lost 2 bases and J lost 5 bases. The CDR3 extends over 15 amino acids.

Sequenced material: PBMCs. The chain links TRBV30 to TRBJ2-3; TRBD2 agrees at 10 bases. The receptor's source is a woman between 50 and 59 years old in good health and CMV-seropositive. The CDR3 bases are TGTGCCTGGAGTTCATTGGGACTAGCGAAAGATACGCAGTATTTT. It is translated as CAWSSLGLAKDTQYF.